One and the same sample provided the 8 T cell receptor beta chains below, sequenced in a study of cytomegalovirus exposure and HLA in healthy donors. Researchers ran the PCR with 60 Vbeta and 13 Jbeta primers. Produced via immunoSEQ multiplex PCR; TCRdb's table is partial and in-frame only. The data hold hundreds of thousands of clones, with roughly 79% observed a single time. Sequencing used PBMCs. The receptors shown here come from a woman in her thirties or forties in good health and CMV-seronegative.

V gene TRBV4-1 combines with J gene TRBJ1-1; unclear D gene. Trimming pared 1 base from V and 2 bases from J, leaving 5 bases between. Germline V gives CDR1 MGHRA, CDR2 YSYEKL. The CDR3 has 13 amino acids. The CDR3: CASSQGVNTEAFF. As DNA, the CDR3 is TGCGCCAGCAGCCAAGGCGTTAACACTGAAGCTTTCTTT.

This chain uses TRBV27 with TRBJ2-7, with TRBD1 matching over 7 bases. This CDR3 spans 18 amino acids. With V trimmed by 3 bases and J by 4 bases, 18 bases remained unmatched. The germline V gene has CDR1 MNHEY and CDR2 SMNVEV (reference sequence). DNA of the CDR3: TGTGCCAGCAGTTTCTACTTCCCCGGACAGGCTACGGTGTACGAGCAGTACTTC. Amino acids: CASSFYFPGQATVYEQYF.

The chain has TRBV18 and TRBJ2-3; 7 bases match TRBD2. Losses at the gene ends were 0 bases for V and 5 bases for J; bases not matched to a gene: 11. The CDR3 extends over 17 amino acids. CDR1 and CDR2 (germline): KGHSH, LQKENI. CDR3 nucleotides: TGTGCCAGCTCACCACCAGCGGGGAGCCTTAGGGGAGATACGCAGTATTTT. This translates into CASSPPAGSLRGDTQYF.

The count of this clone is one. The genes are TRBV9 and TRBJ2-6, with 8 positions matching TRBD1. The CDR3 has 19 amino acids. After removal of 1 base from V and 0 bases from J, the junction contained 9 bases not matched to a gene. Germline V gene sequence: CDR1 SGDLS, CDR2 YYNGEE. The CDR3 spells CASSVFSTGAYSGANVLTF. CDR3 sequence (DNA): TGTGCCAGCAGCGTATTCTCGACAGGGGCGTACTCTGGGGCCAACGTCCTGACTTTC.

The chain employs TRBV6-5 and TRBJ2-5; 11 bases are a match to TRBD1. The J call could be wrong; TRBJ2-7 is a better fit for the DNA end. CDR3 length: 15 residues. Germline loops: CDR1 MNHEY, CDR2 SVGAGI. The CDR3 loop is CASSRGTGGPYEQYF. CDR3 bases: TGTGCCAGCAGTAGGGGGACAGGGGGACCCTACGAGCAGTACTTC.

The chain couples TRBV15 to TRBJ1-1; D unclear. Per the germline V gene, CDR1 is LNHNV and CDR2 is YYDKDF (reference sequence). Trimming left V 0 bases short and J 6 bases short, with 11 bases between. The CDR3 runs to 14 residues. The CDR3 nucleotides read TGTGCCACCAGCAGAGATCTTGCGGGCGCTGAAGCTTTCTTT. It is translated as CATSRDLAGAEAFF.

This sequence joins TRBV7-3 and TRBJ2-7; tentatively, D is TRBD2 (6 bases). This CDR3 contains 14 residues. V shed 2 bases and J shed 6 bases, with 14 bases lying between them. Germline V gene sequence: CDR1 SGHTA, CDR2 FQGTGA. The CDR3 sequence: CASSLGTGTGEQYF. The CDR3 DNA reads TGTGCCAGCAGCTTAGGGACTGGGACGGGCGAGCAGTACTTC. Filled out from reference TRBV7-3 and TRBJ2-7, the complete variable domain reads GAGVSQTPSNKVTEKGKYVELRCDPISGHTALYWYRQSLGQGPEFLIYFQGTGAADDSGLPNDRFFAVRPEGSVSTLKIQRTERGDSAVYLCASSLGTGTGEQYFGPGTRLTVT.

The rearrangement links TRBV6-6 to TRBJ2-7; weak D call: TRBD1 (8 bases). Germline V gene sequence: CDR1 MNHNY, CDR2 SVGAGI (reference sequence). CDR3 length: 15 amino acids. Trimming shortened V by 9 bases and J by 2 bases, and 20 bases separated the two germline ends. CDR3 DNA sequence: TGTGCCAGTAAGGATTCCACAGGGGGGGCCTACGAGCAGTACTTC. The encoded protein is CASKDSTGGAYEQYF.